The 10 T cell receptor beta chains presented below share a single source sample, sequenced in a study of HIV-infected patients and healthy controls. The repertoire came from unfractionated whole blood and reflected all unsorted peripheral T cells. Alpha and beta constant-region primers primed reverse transcription of around 500 ng RNA. Separate chain-specific third strand synthesis with multiplexing indices produced the alpha and beta libraries. From the 5' RACE reads, TCRdb called clonotypes with MiXCR, one entry per CDR3 protein. The sample carries approximately 14,000 distinct CDR3 sequences, roughly 9.6% recorded once. Sample: blood. These receptors came from an adult in good health.

This clonotype was counted at least ten times. The chain couples TRBV12-3 or TRBV12-4 to TRBJ2-1; 10 bases align to TRBD2. V dropped 6 bases and J dropped 7; count of bases not matched to a gene: 6. The CDR3 contains 14 residues. The CDR3 loop reads CASRANSGGNEQFF. DNA of the CDR3: TGTGCCAGCAGGGCCAATAGCGGGGGGAATGAGCAGTTCTTC.

This clonotype is medium-sized (0.01 to 0.1%) in the sample. V is TRBV20-1 and J is TRBJ1-6; D is perhaps TRBD1 (5 bases). Germline values: CDR1 DFQATT, CDR2 SNEGSKA (reference sequence). V lost 6 bases and J 7 bases, leaving 10 bases between the germline ends. The CDR3 is 12 residues long. Here the CDR3 reads CSATGPNSPLHF. DNA for the CDR3: TGCAGTGCCACAGGACCCAATTCACCCCTCCACTTT.

This clonotype was detected many times. The chain links TRBV6-6 to TRBJ2-7, with 8 nucleotides matching TRBD2. Per the germline V gene, CDR1 is MNHNY and CDR2 is SVGAGI (reference sequence). Germline trimming cut 5 bases from V and 6 bases from J; bases unmatched to any gene: 9. CDR3 length equals 14 residues. CDR3 nucleotide sequence: TGTGCCAGCAGTCTCCGTAGCGGGGAAGGCGAGCAGTACTTC. Translating it yields CASSLRSGEGEQYF.

Concerning this clonotype itself: Being one base from a much bigger clone, this may be a read error. The J gene is TRBJ2-7, the V gene TRBV10-3; a weak D match, TRBD1 (5 bases). From germline, CDR1 is ENHRY and CDR2 SYGVKD. CDR3 size: 11 residues. The CDR3 spells CAISRGYEHYF. CDR3 in DNA: TGTGCCATCAGTAGGGGCTACGAGCATTACTTC.

This clonotype was picked up many times. This chain uses TRBV20-1 with TRBJ2-7; 8 nucleotides agree with TRBD2. The CDR3 covers 15 residues. The germline V gene has CDR1 DFQATT and CDR2 SNEGSKA (reference sequence). With 3 bases clipped from V and 0 bases from J, the junction kept 7 bases outside the gene matches. The chain's CDR3 is CSARTTGGSSYEQYF. The DNA for the CDR3 is TGCAGTGCTAGGACAACGGGGGGGAGCTCCTACGAGCAGTACTTC.

This sequence joins TRBV3-1 and TRBJ1-5; D uncertain. The germline CDR1 and CDR2 sequences are LGHDT and YNNKEL (reference sequence). V was shortened by 1 base and J by 6 bases, with 16 bases between the two germline ends. This CDR3 has 16 amino acids. CDR3 nucleotide sequence: TGTGCCAGCAGCCAAGGACCAGGAGCCGTGAGTCAGCCCCAGCATTTT. This translates into CASSQGPGAVSQPQHF.

The chain couples TRBV28 to TRBJ1-5; D is uncertain. Trimming took off 4 bases at V and 6 bases at J, with 7 bases between the two ends. This CDR3 contains 12 residues. Germline CDR1 is MDHEN and CDR2 is SYDVKM. The CDR3 here is CASSSPGQPQHF. For the CDR3, the DNA is TGTGCCAGCAGTTCCCCCGGTCAGCCCCAGCATTTT. The full variable domain, rest sourced from reference TRBV28 and TRBJ1-5, is DVKVTQSSRYLVKRTGEKVFLECVQDMDHENMFWYRQDPGLGLRLIYFSYDVKMKEKGDIPEGYSVSREKKERFSLILESASTNQTSMYLCASSSPGQPQHFGDGTRLSIL.

This clonotype was seen repeatedly, ten times or more. The V gene is TRBV5-4, the J gene TRBJ1-3; tentatively, D is TRBD1 (6 bases). This CDR3 region has 14 residues. The germline V gene encodes CDR1 SGHNT and CDR2 YYREEE (reference sequence). The V gene lost 4 bases and the J gene lost 4 bases, with 12 bases spanning the gap. The CDR3 DNA is TGTGCCAGCAGCCCACAGGGTTCAGGAAACACCATATATTTT. As protein: CASSPQGSGNTIYF.

This clonotype was found many times. The V gene is TRBV28, the J gene TRBJ1-1; no reliable D call. The CDR3 covers 15 residues. V was trimmed by 5 bases and J by 4 bases, leaving 17 bases between them. Germline CDR1 is MDHEN and CDR2 is SYDVKM. CDR3 nucleotide sequence: TGTGCCAGCAGTGATTTAGGGCACTGGAGCACTGAAGCTTTCTTT. Translating gives CASSDLGHWSTEAFF.

This chain links TRBV6-6 with TRBJ2-7; D is unclear. Germline loops: CDR1 MNHNY, CDR2 SVGAGI (reference sequence). The CDR3 spans 13 residues. V shed 4 bases and J shed 2 bases, with 9 bases lying between them. This chain's CDR3 is CASSSASTYEQYF. The CDR3 DNA is TGTGCCAGCAGTTCGGCGTCTACCTACGAGCAGTACTTC.